The text below deals with one T cell receptor (beta chain). Its antigen is unknown. This entry comes from a study of shared clonotypes between healthy human individuals. The repertoire was sequenced with immunoSEQ multiplex PCR; TCRdb's copy has only in-frame clones and lacks some. The sample records some 700,000 clones, 90% being singletons. The healthy adult donors were HIV-negative and reported no recent acute infections or vaccinations. Every one of the donors was a Caucasian adult that lived in Nashville, Tennessee. With CCR7-negative CD45RA+ TemRA cells, CD45RO+ cells were combined in CD8 memory. Germline V gene data show CDR1 as SGDLS and CDR2 as YYNGEE. CDR3 size: 18 residues. V was trimmed by 0 bases and J by 2 bases, leaving 20 bases between them. Points from the study as a whole: Non-shared clonotypes had lower generation probabilities than clonotypes shared by all four sorted-subset donors.

The chain combines TRBV9 with TRBJ1-1, with D possibly matching TRBD1 (5 bases). The origin of this receptor is a young man in good health. Some clones in this sample may be carry-over from other donors' samples. Sequenced sample: memory CD8+ T cells from PBMCs. The subset was: CD45RO+ cells pooled with CCR7-negative TemRA cells. Written as DNA, the CDR3 is TGTGCCAGCAGCGTAGGGTATTTGGGACCTGCTTACAACACTGAAGCTTTCTTT. Protein: CASSVGYLGPAYNTEAFF.